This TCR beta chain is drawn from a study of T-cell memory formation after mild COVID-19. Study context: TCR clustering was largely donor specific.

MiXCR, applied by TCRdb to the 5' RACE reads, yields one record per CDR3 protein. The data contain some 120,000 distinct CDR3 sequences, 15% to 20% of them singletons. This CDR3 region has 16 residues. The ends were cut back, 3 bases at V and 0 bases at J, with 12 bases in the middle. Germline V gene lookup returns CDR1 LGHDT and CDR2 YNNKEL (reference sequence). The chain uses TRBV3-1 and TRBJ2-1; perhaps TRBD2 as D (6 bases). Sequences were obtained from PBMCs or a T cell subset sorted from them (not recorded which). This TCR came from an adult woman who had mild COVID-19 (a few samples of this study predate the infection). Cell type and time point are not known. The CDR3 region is CASSHPGTLSYNEQFF. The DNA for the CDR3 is TGTGCCAGCAGCCACCCCGGGACTCTCTCCTACAATGAGCAGTTCTTC.